These 24 T cell receptor beta chains share one sample of origin, sequenced in a study of T cells in Graves' hyperthyroidism and ophthalmopathy (dated by TCRdb to the late 2010s). The method was multiplex PCR. Sequencing instrument: Illumina HiSeq 2000. Amplification of TCR beta CDR3 regions was carried out from RNA transcripts. The TCR CDR3 was subjected to a first round of RT-PCR using the HTBI primer set and the Qiagen OneStep RT-PCR kit. The public reads were reprocessed in TCRdb via fastp at Q25 and MiXCR, keeping in-frame beta chains. Rows are combined by CDR3 protein, so each entry shows the most common genes and DNA. The sample table shows hundreds of thousands of distinct CDR3 sequences, and about 19% are seen once. The ten biggest clones cover 16% of the sample. Material: blood. Receptors originate from a woman aged 45-59 years with Graves' hyperthyroidism that later progressed to Graves' ophthalmopathy.

This chain links TRBV7-9 with TRBJ2-7; the D call may be TRBD1 or TRBD2 (5 bases each). Germline loops: CDR1 SEHNR, CDR2 FQNEAQ (reference sequence). The CDR3 is 17 residues long. The germline V and J ends were trimmed by 2 bases and 0 bases, with 17 bases remaining between them. The CDR3 region is CASSLSRGQRGSYEQYF. The CDR3 coding sequence is TGTGCCAGCAGCTTATCAAGGGGTCAGAGGGGCTCCTACGAGCAGTACTTC.

This clonotype was recorded a few times. This sequence joins TRBV27 and TRBJ2-5; D is unresolved. The V gene's germline CDR1 is MNHEY and CDR2 SMNVEV (reference sequence). Trimming stripped 6 bases from V and 5 bases from J, with 25 bases between. This CDR3 is 17 amino acids long. The CDR3 loop reads CASSRQVILGIGETQYF. The DNA of the CDR3 is TGTGCCAGCAGCCGCCAAGTGATTTTGGGGATAGGCGAGACCCAGTACTTC.

This clonotype has just a few counts. The V and J genes are TRBV15 and TRBJ2-1; D might be TRBD1 (5 bases). Germline CDR1 LNHNV, CDR2 YYDKDF (reference sequence). This CDR3 spans 12 amino acids. Between the trimmed V and J ends, which lost 4 bases and 9 bases, there was a span of 10 bases. The chain's CDR3 is CATSKRGGEQFF. CDR3 in DNA: TGTGCCACCAGCAAAAGGGGCGGTGAGCAGTTCTTC.

The DNA of the CDR3 is TGTGCCAGCAGCCAAGTAACCCCCGAGGGGTCACCCTATGGCTACACCTTC. As protein: CASSQVTPEGSPYGYTF. The chain combines TRBV3-1 with TRBJ1-2; TRBD1 might be the D (5 bases). CDR1 and CDR2 (germline): LGHDT, YNNKEL (reference sequence). The V end was cut by 1 base, the J end by 4 bases, with 19 bases between. This CDR3 has 17 residues.

This clonotype was observed at least ten times. The chain recombines TRBV6-5 with TRBJ1-1; no firm D call. The CDR3 loop spans 13 amino acids. V lost 0 bases and J lost 5, with 7 bases in between. The germline V gene encodes CDR1 MNHEY and CDR2 SVGAGI. In DNA form, the CDR3 reads TGTGCCAGCAGTTACTCGAGGGTGACTGAAGCTTTCTTT. Its protein product is CASSYSRVTEAFF.

Notes on this clonotype: A junction end diverges from the germline sequence, so it may reflect a read error. V gene TRBV6-1 combines with J gene TRBJ2-2, with a possible D match to TRBD1 (7 bases). Per the germline V gene, CDR1 is MNHNS and CDR2 is SASEGT. The CDR3 extends over 13 amino acids. The CDR3 bases are TGCGCCGGGGGACAGCCGAACACCGGGGAGCTGTTTTTT. Its translation is CAGGQPNTGELFF.

This clonotype turned up a few times. The rearrangement uses TRBV3-1 and TRBJ2-2; no reliable D call. In germline, CDR1 is LGHDT, CDR2 YNNKEL (reference sequence). The CDR3 extends over 14 amino acids. V was clipped by 4 bases and J by 4 bases, with 10 bases between them. This chain's CDR3 is CASSLSWLTGELFF. DNA for the CDR3: TGTGCCAGCAGCCTGTCTTGGCTCACCGGGGAGCTGTTTTTT.

At least ten counts were recorded for this clonotype. The rearrangement links TRBV11-3 to TRBJ2-1; 8 bases are a match to TRBD1. Germline lookup yields CDR1 SGHNT and CDR2 YENEEA. Trimming removed 4 bases from V and 5 bases from J; junction bases left unmatched: 10. This CDR3 is built from 16 residues. The CDR3 here is CASSSRTGPVDNEQFF. DNA of the CDR3: TGTGCCAGCAGCTCACGGACAGGGCCGGTGGACAATGAGCAGTTCTTC.

There are a few counts of this clonotype. J is TRBJ2-3 and V is TRBV7-2, with TRBD2 identical over 8 bases. The V segment lost 2 bases and the J segment 0 bases; nucleotides outside the gene matches: 4. The CDR3 has 16 residues. The germline V gene encodes CDR1 SGHTA and CDR2 FQGNSA. CDR3 in amino acids: CASSLRGGVSTDTQYF. In DNA form, the CDR3 reads TGTGCCAGCAGCTTACGGGGGGGCGTTAGCACAGATACGCAGTATTTT.

CDR3: CASSFRLGDYGYTF. The CDR3 nucleotides read TGTGCCAGCAGCTTCCGTCTGGGTGACTATGGCTACACCTTC. The chain employs TRBV5-4 and TRBJ1-2; no firm D call. The CDR3 has 14 residues. V was shortened by 2 bases and J by 3 bases, with 11 bases between the two germline ends. The germline V gene encodes CDR1 SGHNT and CDR2 YYREEE (reference sequence).

This clonotype was recorded many times. The V call is TRBV7-8, the J call TRBJ2-2; TRBD2 is a possible D gene (6 bases). Germline CDR1 and CDR2: SGHVS and FQNEAQ. The CDR3 is made up of 14 amino acids. Deletions cut 5 bases from V and 2 bases from J, with 9 bases between. The CDR3 sequence: CASSKTSNTGELFF. CDR3 DNA: TGTGCCAGCAGCAAGACTAGTAACACCGGGGAGCTGTTTTTT.

In its sample, this clonotype was seen many times. The CDR3 DNA is TGTGCCAGCAGCTTAGGTGCTGGGGGGACCTACAATGAGCAGTTCTTC. Encoded protein: CASSLGAGGTYNEQFF. The chain recombines TRBV7-3 with TRBJ2-1, with D perhaps TRBD2 (6 bases). CDR3 length: 16 residues. The germline V gene has CDR1 SGHTA and CDR2 FQGTGA. V lost 2 bases and J lost 2, with 13 bases in between.

The CDR3, as DNA: TGTGCCAGCAGCTCCACCCCAGGGACAGGGATGAACACTGAAGCTTTCTTT. This translates into CASSSTPGTGMNTEAFF. This chain links TRBV7-9 with TRBJ1-1; TRBD1 aligns across 9 bases. CDR1 and CDR2 from the germline V gene are SEHNR and FQNEAQ (reference sequence). Trimming took 4 bases from V and 0 from J; bases not matched to a gene: 9. The length of the CDR3 is 17 residues.

There are many counts of this clonotype. The chain uses TRBV15 and TRBJ2-1; the match to TRBD2 covers 10 bases. There are 16 residues in the CDR3. The junction had 5 bases not matched to a gene; V was cut back by 1 base and J by 5 bases. Germline loops: CDR1 LNHNV, CDR2 YYDKDF (reference sequence). The CDR3: CATSRGAGGKDNEQFF. CDR3 DNA: TGTGCCACCAGCAGAGGAGCGGGGGGGAAGGACAATGAGCAGTTCTTC.

This clonotype was seen repeatedly, ten times or more. This chain links TRBV18 with TRBJ1-4; 9 bases align to TRBD1. This CDR3 has 14 amino acids. Germline values: CDR1 KGHSH, CDR2 LQKENI. J lost 6 bases, V lost 4 bases, and 3 bases had no gene match. The CDR3 is CASSQGQGDEKLFF. CDR3 DNA: TGTGCCAGCTCACAGGGACAGGGTGATGAAAAACTGTTTTTT.

This clonotype occurred a few times. The gene calls are TRBV11-2 and TRBJ1-2; D ambiguous. Trimming took off 1 base at V and 8 bases at J, with 14 bases between the two ends. CDR3 size: 14 residues. The germline CDR1 and CDR2 sequences are SGHAT and FQNNGV. DNA of the CDR3: TGTGCCAGCAGCTTAGGTCTCGGGGTGCGGGGCTACACCTTC. The encoded protein is CASSLGLGVRGYTF.

This clonotype was counted only a few times. The genes are TRBV5-1 and TRBJ2-2; D is perhaps TRBD2 (8 bases). The CDR3 consists of 15 residues. V was clipped by 7 bases and J by 8 bases, with 21 bases between them. CDR1 and CDR2 from the germline V gene are SGHRS and YFSETQ. The CDR3 DNA follows: TGCGCCAGCGCGAACCCCGGGAGGGGGCCTGGGGAGCTGTTTTTT. Its translation: CASANPGRGPGELFF.

This clonotype was found a few times. V usage is TRBV19 and J usage is TRBJ2-1; tentatively, D is TRBD1 (6 bases). Germline-derived CDR1 and CDR2 are LNHDA and SQIVND (reference sequence). This CDR3 region has 12 residues. Trimming took 5 bases from V and 10 from J, leaving 12 bases between them. The CDR3 DNA reads TGTGCCAGTAGTGGTCAGGGGCGGGAGCAGTTCTTC. Translation gives CASSGQGREQFF. Full variable domain (outside the CDR3, taken from reference TRBV19 and TRBJ2-1): DGGITQSPKYLFRKEGQNVTLSCEQNLNHDAMYWYRQDPGQGLRLIYYSQIVNDFQKGDIAEGYSVSREKKESFPLTVTSAQKNPTAFYLCASSGQGREQFFGPGTRLTVL.

There are a few counts of this clonotype. The chain has TRBV30 and TRBJ2-7; 7 bases are shared with TRBD1. V gave up 0 bases and J gave up 3 bases; unmatched junction bases: 11. The CDR3 sequence is 16 residues long. CDR1 is GTSNPN and CDR2 is SVGIG in the germline V gene (reference sequence). In DNA form, the CDR3 reads TGTGCCTGGAGTGTTTGGACCACAGGGGATTTCTACGAGCAGTACTTC. This codes for CAWSVWTTGDFYEQYF. The variable domain in full, completed from reference TRBV30 and TRBJ2-7, reads SQTIHQWPATLVQPVGSPLSLECTVEGTSNPNLYWYRQAAGRGLQLLFYSVGIGQISSEVPQNLSASRPQDRQFILSSKKLLLSDSGFYLCAWSVWTTGDFYEQYFGPGTRLTVT.

The table lists this clonotype with many counts. This rearrangement joins TRBV6-1 to TRBJ2-3; possibly TRBD1 for D (5 bases). Trimming shortened V by 6 bases and J by 0 bases, and 13 bases separated the two germline ends. CDR1 and CDR2 (germline): MNHNS, SASEGT. This CDR3 spans 15 amino acids. The CDR3 nucleotides are TGTGCCAGCAGAAAACAGGTTATAAGCACAGATACGCAGTATTTT. Translated, it gives CASRKQVISTDTQYF.

This clonotype was found many times. At one boundary the junction diverges from the germline segment, which might be a read error. The gene calls are TRBV5-1 and TRBJ2-3; D uncertain. CDR3 length: 12 amino acids. Germline CDR1 is SGHRS and CDR2 is YFSETQ. CDR3 DNA: TGTGCCAGCAGCTTAGCCGCAGATACGCAGTATTTT. Amino acids: CASSLAADTQYF.

This clonotype has just a few counts. V gene TRBV7-9 combines with J gene TRBJ2-5, with D possibly being TRBD1 or TRBD2 (7 bases each). V lost 5 bases and J 5 bases, leaving 18 bases between the germline ends. This CDR3 is built from 15 residues. CDR1 and CDR2 from the germline V gene are SEHNR and FQNEAQ (reference sequence). For the CDR3, the DNA is TGTGCCAGCAGCCTCAAGGGGGCGGGGGTTGAGACCCAGTACTTC. Its translation: CASSLKGAGVETQYF.

This clonotype has just a few counts. The chain combines TRBV10-3 with TRBJ2-1; the match to TRBD2 covers 7 bases. Germline-derived CDR1 and CDR2 are ENHRY and SYGVKD. After removal of 8 bases from V and 8 bases from J, the junction contained 6 bases not matched to a gene. This CDR3 spans 12 amino acids. CDR3 DNA sequence: TGTGCCATCGTGGGGAGGGACCATGAGCAGTTCTTC. This translates into CAIVGRDHEQFF.

This clonotype was picked up a small number of times. This chain connects TRBV12-3 or TRBV12-4 to TRBJ1-3; D ambiguous. The CDR3 totals 16 residues. The V end lost 2 bases, the J end lost 0 bases, and 11 bases lay between the germline ends. The CDR3 DNA sequence: TGTGCCAGCAGTTTATTGAGCCCCAGCTCTGGAAACACCATATATTTT. Its translation: CASSLLSPSSGNTIYF.